These T cell receptor beta chains were read from a single sample in a study of cytomegalovirus exposure and HLA in healthy donors. Only in-frame clones appear in the TCRdb table, and some are missing; sequencing was by immunoSEQ multiplex PCR. The table has 150,000 to 200,000 clones, roughly three quarters seen once. The sample taken for sequencing was PBMCs. The receptors stem from a man in his late teens or twenties in good health and CMV-seropositive. CDR3s include the opening cysteine and the closing phenylalanine or tryptophan. The order of the fields is D gene, clone size, J gene, V gene, CDR3 DNA, CDR3 protein. A D gene is named only where the DNA matches it firmly. A row's size may be missing; if present it is once, few, many or a size class.

NA | few | TRBJ1-6 | TRBV30 | TGTGCCTGGGGGCATGATTCACCCCTCCACTTT | CAWGHDSPLHF
TRBD2 | NA | TRBJ2-3 | TRBV9 | TGTGCCAGCAGCAATCCGCTAGCGGGGGGGAGAGATACGCAGTATTTT | CASSNPLAGGRDTQYF
TRBD1 | NA | TRBJ1-1 | TRBV27 | TGTGCCAGCAGTCCCGGGACAGGGACTGAAGCTTTCTTT | CASSPGTGTEAFF
NA | few | TRBJ1-2 | TRBV30 | TGTGCCTGGAGTGCAGGGAACTATGGCTACACCTTC | CAWSAGNYGYTF
TRBD2 | NA | TRBJ2-2 | TRBV5-6 | TGTGCCAGCAGCTTGGGTCTAGCGGGATACACCGGGGAGCTGTTTTTT | CASSLGLAGYTGELFF
NA | NA | TRBJ1-4 | TRBV19 | TGTGCCAGTAGACAACAGGGATCCAGTTCTAAACTGTTTTTT | CASRQQGSSSKLFF
NA | few | TRBJ2-5 | TRBV6-5 | TGTGCCAGCAGACGTTGGACAGCCTCCCAAGAGACCCAGTACTTC | CASRRWTASQETQYF
TRBD1 | NA | TRBJ1-2 | TRBV29-1 | TGCAGCGCACCACAGGGGGCATATGGCTACACCTTC | CSAPQGAYGYTF
TRBD2 | NA | TRBJ2-3 | TRBV10-3 | TGTGCCATCAGTGAGGCACGAGCCGGGACTAGCGGATACACAGATACGCAGTATTTT | CAISEARAGTSGYTDTQYF
NA | NA | TRBJ2-3 | TRBV11-2 | TGTGCCAGCAGCTTAGTGGTAGTAAGCGCAGATACGCAGTATTTT | CASSLVVVSADTQYF
NA | NA | TRBJ1-5 | TRBV7-9 | TGTGCCAGCAGCTTGGGCGGGGTTCAGCCCCAGCATTTT | CASSLGGVQPQHF